The T cell receptor beta chain under discussion was sequenced for a study of shared T cell receptors in the human thymus. Losses at the gene ends were 4 bases for V and 4 bases for J; bases not matched to a gene: 1. The CDR3 spans 15 residues. The germline CDR1 and CDR2 sequences are SGHRS and YFSETQ. TCRdb's copy holds only in-frame clones and misses some; the assay was immunoSEQ multiplex PCR. The sample carries some 700,000 clones, 70% to 90% recorded once. The sample was also linked to a second study, of human thymus T cells. That paper adds: It was healthy Finnish infants having corrective surgery for congenital heart defects who were the donors. Surgeons resected thymus tissue during corrective heart surgery. It looked as if thymic and blood repertoires used V and J genes in a biased way. Unrelated people showed highly overlapping thymic repertoires, related research reported.

The sequence derives from a boy less than two years old with a congenital heart defect. The sample was thymocytes. The genes are TRBV5-1 and TRBJ2-3; TRBD2 matches at 15 bases. For the CDR3, the DNA is TGCGCCAGCAGCCGGACTAGCGGGAGGGCAGATACGCAGTATTTT. Its translation is CASSRTSGRADTQYF.